The T cell receptor beta chain under discussion was sequenced for a study of cytomegalovirus exposure and HLA in healthy donors. In the study overall: Among 150 million to 200 million T cells, an earlier analysis found 117 million unique TCR beta sequences.

Details on this clone: What it binds is not known.

PCR was performed using 60 Vbeta and 13 Jbeta primers. TCRdb's table, derived via immunoSEQ multiplex PCR, lists solely in-frame clones and lacks some. This table has some 190,000 clones, more than 70% appearing once. In germline, CDR1 is MNHEY, CDR2 SVGAGI. This CDR3 spans 12 amino acids. The J segment lost 5 bases and the V segment lost 7 bases, leaving 2 bases of the junction unmatched. Study-wide points: CMV serostatus stood as the only immune exposure information on hand.

This clonotype originated in a young man in good health and CMV-seropositive. Material for sequencing was PBMCs. The chain employs TRBV6-5 and TRBJ2-5; TRBD1 agrees at 9 bases. Here the CDR3 DNA reads TGTGCCAGCACGGGACAGGGTGAGACCCAGTACTTC. Its translation: CASTGQGETQYF.